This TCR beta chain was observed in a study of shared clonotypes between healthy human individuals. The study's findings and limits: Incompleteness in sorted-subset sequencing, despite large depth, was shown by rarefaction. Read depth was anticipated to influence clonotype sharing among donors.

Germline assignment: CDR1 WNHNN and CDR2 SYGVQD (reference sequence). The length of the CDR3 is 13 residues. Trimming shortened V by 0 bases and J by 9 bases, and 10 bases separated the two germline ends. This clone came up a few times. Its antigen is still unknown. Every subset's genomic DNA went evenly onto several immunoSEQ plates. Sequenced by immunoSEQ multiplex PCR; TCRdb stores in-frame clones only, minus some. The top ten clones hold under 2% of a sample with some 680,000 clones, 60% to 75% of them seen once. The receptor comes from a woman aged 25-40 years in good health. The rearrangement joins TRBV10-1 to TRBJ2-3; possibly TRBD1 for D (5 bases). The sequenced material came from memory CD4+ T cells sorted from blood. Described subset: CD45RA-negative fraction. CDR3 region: CASSESGAGTQYF. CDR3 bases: TGCGCCAGCAGTGAGTCAGGGGCAGGGACGCAGTATTTT.